Listed here are 8 T cell receptor beta chains from one sample, sequenced in a study of blood T cells in healthy people across ages. A second roughly 6 to 12 cycle PCR used barcoded and J-beta primers. TCRdb fed the 5' RACE reads into MiXCR, producing one record per CDR3 protein. The repertoire holds about 830,000 distinct CDR3 sequences, with 62% as singletons. The sample comprised blood. These receptors came from a man aged 25-40 years in good health.

The chain employs TRBV11-2 and TRBJ1-2; TRBD1 is a possible D gene (6 bases). V was trimmed by 3 bases and J by 8 bases, leaving 13 bases between them. This CDR3 contains 13 residues. Germline loops: CDR1 SGHAT, CDR2 FQNNGV. Here the CDR3 reads CASSLGGQGGYTF. The CDR3 DNA is TGTGCCAGCAGCTTGGGGGGGCAAGGAGGCTACACCTTC.

The chain carries TRBV25-1 and TRBJ2-6; unclear D gene. The CDR3 consists of 15 residues. Trimming removed 3 bases from V and 1 base from J, with 7 bases in between. Germline V gives CDR1 MGHDK, CDR2 SYGVNS. CDR3 sequence reads: CASSEWGSGANVLTF. As DNA, the CDR3 is TGTGCCAGCAGTGAGTGGGGATCTGGGGCCAACGTCCTGACTTTC.

The V call is TRBV9, the J call TRBJ2-1; 12 bases map to TRBD2. CDR1 is SGDLS, CDR2 YYNGEE, per germline. With 4 bases clipped from V and 9 bases from J, the junction kept 5 bases outside the gene matches. The length of the CDR3 is 14 residues. The CDR3 DNA is TGTGCCAGCAGCCCTAGCGGGGGGGCCTCTGAGCAGTTCTTC. Its protein is CASSPSGGASEQFF.

The chain carries TRBV7-3 and TRBJ2-5, with TRBD2 identical over 7 bases. The CDR3 contains 17 residues. V shed 5 bases, J shed 0 bases, and the junction held 12 bases outside the gene matches. Per germline, CDR1 SGHTA and CDR2 FQGTGA. CDR3: CASSPTGTTINQETQYF. The CDR3, as DNA: TGTGCCAGCAGCCCGACCGGGACTACCATAAACCAAGAGACCCAGTACTTC. The full variable domain, completed using reference TRBV7-3 and TRBJ2-5, is GAGVSQTPSNKVTEKGKYVELRCDPISGHTALYWYRQSLGQGPEFLIYFQGTGAADDSGLPNDRFFAVRPEGSVSTLKIQRTERGDSAVYLCASSPTGTTINQETQYFGPGTRLLVL.

The rearrangement uses TRBV7-2 and TRBJ2-7, with D uncertain. The end of the DNA fits TRBJ2-5 better, so the J call may be wrong. The CDR3 extends over 13 amino acids. Germline loops: CDR1 SGHTA, CDR2 FQGNSA. The CDR3: CASSSDRRQTQYF. The CDR3 DNA reads TGTGCCAGCAGTTCCGACCGGAGACAGACCCAGTACTTC.

This clonotype was detected a few times. The chain links TRBV20-1 to TRBJ2-1, with D maybe TRBD2 (6 bases). This CDR3 is built from 15 residues. The germline V and J ends were trimmed by 0 bases and 3 bases, with 12 bases remaining between them. Per germline, CDR1 DFQATT and CDR2 SNEGSKA (reference sequence). The CDR3 DNA is TGCAGTGCTAGAGATCTGCGGGGAAGCTACAATGAGCAGTTCTTC. Amino acid sequence: CSARDLRGSYNEQFF.

The V call is TRBV11-1, the J call TRBJ2-1; 10 positions agree with TRBD1. The germline V gene has CDR1 SGHAT and CDR2 FQDESV (reference sequence). Trimming cost V 4 bases and J 13 bases; bases outside gene matches: 16. This CDR3 spans 16 amino acids. In DNA form, the CDR3 reads TGTGCCAGCAGCTCCGAAACCGGGACAGGGGACGAGACCCAGTTCTTC. Encoded protein: CASSSETGTGDETQFF.

The gene calls are TRBV20-1 and TRBJ2-1; a weak D match, TRBD2 (6 bases). From germline, CDR1 is DFQATT and CDR2 SNEGSKA (reference sequence). V shed 2 bases and J shed 2 bases, with 19 bases lying between them. The CDR3 is made up of 17 amino acids. The CDR3 loop is CSARSTLAVGAYNEQFF. In nucleotides, the CDR3 is TGCAGTGCTAGATCCACCTTAGCGGTGGGTGCCTACAATGAGCAGTTCTTC.